The clone carrying this TCR beta chain shows up as medium-sized by frequency. Its matching antigen is unknown. The entry originates in a study of CXCR3-negative and CXCR3-positive naive CD8 T cells. General study points: Similar levels of surface CD5 were seen between naive subsets; TCR strength was inferred from TRB CDR3 properties. Hydrophobicity of TRB CDR3s was greater in CXCR3-positive naive cells than in CXCR3-negative naive cells.

Germline CDR1 is MNHEY and CDR2 is SMNVEV (reference sequence). The CDR3 covers 15 residues. Preparation of TRB cDNA libraries relied on 5' RACE carrying UMI labels. TCRdb reprocessed the 5' RACE reads, keeping one entry per CDR3 protein, no DNA. In all, the sample yields 2,700 or so distinct CDR3 sequences. The clonotype comes from a human donor in good health. Some clones in this sample may be carry-over from other donors' samples. V gene TRBV27 combines with J gene TRBJ2-1; the D gene TCRdb calls, TRBD2, cannot be checked with no DNA. Material: naive CXCR3+ CD8+ T cells from blood. Described subset: CD45RO-CCR7+CD27+CD95- naive CD8+ T cells expressing CXCR3 (TNR3+). The CDR3 loop reads CASSSLLRENNEQFF.